A single sample gave rise to the 15 T cell receptor beta chains below, sequenced in a study of monozygotic twins with inflammatory bowel disease. TCRdb reprocessed the 5' RACE reads and stores each CDR3 protein as one record, lacking DNA. Here the sample table reports some 170,000 distinct CDR3 sequences. The specimen sequenced was blood. Receptor source: a human donor with ulcerative colitis or Crohn's disease, or a healthy co-twin of an affected twin (not recorded which).

The V call is TRBV20-1, the J call TRBJ2-7; TCRdb names TRBD1, which stays unverified in the absence of DNA. There are 16 residues in the CDR3. Germline lookup yields CDR1 DFQATT and CDR2 SNEGSKA (reference sequence). The CDR3: CSARTDRTLISYEQYF.

The chain is built from TRBV5-1 and TRBJ1-1. The length of the CDR3 is 13 residues. Germline V lookup: CDR1 SGHRS, CDR2 YFSETQ. The CDR3 sequence is CASSSSMNTEAFF.

This rearrangement joins TRBV28 to TRBJ1-3; with no DNA, the TCRdb D assignment of TRBD1 cannot be verified. CDR1 MDHEN and CDR2 SYDVKM come from the germline V gene. The CDR3 loop spans 16 amino acids. The chain's CDR3 is CASRPGQGAGGNTIYF.

The chain links TRBV5-5 to TRBJ2-7. This CDR3 region has 15 residues. CDR1 is SGHKS, CDR2 YYEKEE, per germline (reference sequence). CDR3 sequence: CASSLGAPASYEQYF.

The rearrangement joins TRBV7-2 to TRBJ2-1; the D gene TCRdb calls, TRBD1, cannot be checked with no DNA. CDR1 is SGHTA and CDR2 is FQGNSA in the germline V gene. The CDR3 runs to 16 residues. The chain's CDR3 is CASSPSTGGWYNEQFF.

The chain recombines TRBV12-3 or TRBV12-4 with TRBJ1-5; TCRdb's assignment of TRBD1 cannot be checked, as there is no DNA. The CDR3 is 15 amino acids. Here the CDR3 reads CASSSGTGGNQPQHF.

The rearrangement uses TRBV5-1 and TRBJ1-1. Germline assignment: CDR1 SGHRS and CDR2 YFSETQ. CDR3 length equals 14 residues. The CDR3 protein is CASSLVQGNTEAFF.

The V and J genes are TRBV12-3 or TRBV12-4 and TRBJ1-4. The CDR3 loop spans 11 amino acids. The CDR3 loop reads CASSLDEKLFF.

V is TRBV10-3 and J is TRBJ2-2; without DNA, the TCRdb call of TRBD1 cannot be checked. The CDR3 has 12 amino acids. Per the germline V gene, CDR1 is ENHRY and CDR2 is SYGVKD. The CDR3 sequence is CAIRQGPGELFF.

V is TRBV30 and J is TRBJ2-2; TCRdb designates TRBD2, a call that cannot be tested without DNA. The CDR3 loop spans 15 amino acids. Germline CDR1 GTSNPN, CDR2 SVGIG (reference sequence). This CDR3 is CAWISRASNTGELFF.

The gene calls are TRBV5-5 and TRBJ1-1; there is no DNA to check the TCRdb D call of TRBD1. CDR3 length equals 14 residues. CDR1 is SGHKS and CDR2 is YYEKEE in the germline V gene (reference sequence). This CDR3 reads CASSLGDSRTEAFF.

The chain combines TRBV5-4 with TRBJ2-5. CDR1 and CDR2 from the germline V gene are SGHNT and YYREEE (reference sequence). The CDR3 consists of 14 residues. CDR3 region: CASSLGFGQETQYF.

V usage is TRBV12-3 or TRBV12-4 and J usage is TRBJ2-3; TCRdb calls TRBD1, which cannot be checked without DNA. The CDR3 extends over 16 amino acids. The CDR3 is CASITGGAGRADTQYF.

V gene TRBV7-9 combines with J gene TRBJ2-1; TCRdb reports TRBD1, a call that lacks DNA to check it against. The CDR3 covers 13 residues. The germline V gene has CDR1 SEHNR and CDR2 FQNEAQ (reference sequence). CDR3 protein: CASSPAGYNEQFF. The full variable domain, rest sourced from reference TRBV7-9 and TRBJ2-1, is DTGVSQNPRHKITKRGQNVTFRCDPISEHNRLYWYRQTLGQGPEFLTYFQNEAQLEKSRLLSDRFSAERPKGSFSTLEIQRTEQGDSAMYLCASSPAGYNEQFFGPGTRLTVL.

The chain combines TRBV10-2 with TRBJ1-3. This CDR3 is built from 15 residues. Per germline, CDR1 WSHSY and CDR2 SAAADI. CDR3 amino acids: CASSEDGPSGNTIYF.